The 10 T cell receptor beta chains below were found in one sample sequenced in a study of blood T cell repertoires in COVID-19 (dated by TCRdb to 2019 to 2021). The library was made by the immunoSEQ multiplex PCR assay. The table comes from immuneACCESS by way of TCRdb, which keeps in-frame sequences with V and J called. Part of the clones is missing from these tables; in studies checked, under half for an unresolved V gene and the rest for unknown reasons. The sample table records around 140,000 clones; around 80% of these occur just once. Of the sample, around 3.7% falls within the top ten clones. Sample: peripheral blood. The receptor source for this set is a man between 65 and 80 years old who had recovered from COVID-19.

The chain has TRBV30 and TRBJ2-5; no reliable D call. CDR3 length: 11 amino acids. V was clipped by 2 bases and J by 5 bases, with 6 bases between them. CDR1 and CDR2 from the germline V gene are GTSNPN and SVGIG (reference sequence). In DNA, the CDR3 is TGTGCCTGGAGTCCCGGGGAGACCCAGTACTTC. This codes for CAWSPGETQYF.

V gene TRBV20-1 combines with J gene TRBJ2-7, with 9 bases aligning to TRBD1. The germline V gene encodes CDR1 DFQATT and CDR2 SNEGSKA (reference sequence). The ends lost 3 bases at V and 4 bases at J; junction bases unmatched: 7. The CDR3 loop spans 14 amino acids. This chain's CDR3 is CSASGTGKTYEQYF. CDR3 bases: TGCAGTGCTAGTGGGACAGGGAAGACGTACGAGCAGTACTTC.

Here the CDR3 reads CASGLAEYNEQFF. CDR3 DNA sequence: TGTGCAAGTGGGCTAGCGGAATACAATGAGCAGTTCTTC. V gene TRBV6-5 combines with J gene TRBJ2-1; 7 positions match TRBD2. CDR3 length equals 13 residues. The V gene's germline CDR1 is MNHEY and CDR2 SVGAGI.

The sample holds a few counts of this clone. The rearrangement joins TRBV2 to TRBJ2-3, with a tentative D call TRBD1 (6 bases). In germline, CDR1 is SNHLY, CDR2 FYNNEI. This CDR3 has 14 amino acids. V gave up 4 bases and J gave up 0 bases, with 8 bases separating them. The CDR3: CASSGGPSTDTQYF. The CDR3 DNA reads as TGTGCCAGCAGTGGGGGGCCAAGCACAGATACGCAGTATTTT.

The J gene is TRBJ2-7, the V gene TRBV12-3 or TRBV12-4, with D possibly being TRBD2 (5 bases). Trimming removed 6 bases from V and 6 bases from J, with 12 bases in between. The CDR3 totals 12 residues. Written as DNA, the CDR3 is TGTGCCAGCAGGGAAGGTCGGGGCGAGCAGTACTTC. This encodes CASREGRGEQYF.

The rearrangement uses TRBV6-2 or TRBV6-3 and TRBJ2-1; TRBD2 aligns across 7 bases. The germline V gene encodes CDR1 MNHEY and CDR2 SVGEGT. The trim removed 0 bases at V and 9 bases at J, leaving 8 bases unmatched. The CDR3 runs to 15 residues. The CDR3 here is CASSYSGRSGGEQFF. The DNA for the CDR3 is TGTGCCAGCAGTTACTCGGGGAGGTCGGGAGGTGAGCAGTTCTTC.

The genes are TRBV4-1 and TRBJ2-3, with D unresolved. The germline V gene encodes CDR1 MGHRA and CDR2 YSYEKL. V lost 5 bases and J lost 4, with 7 bases in between. This CDR3 has 12 amino acids. The CDR3 reads CASSNNPDTQYF. The CDR3 DNA is TGCGCCAGCAGCAATAATCCAGATACGCAGTATTTT.

The V gene is TRBV3-1 (or the pseudogene TRBV3-2), the J gene TRBJ2-7; 8 nucleotides agree with TRBD2. V dropped 3 bases and J dropped 6; count of bases not matched to a gene: 4. The CDR3 sequence is 13 residues long. Germline V gives CDR1 LGHDT, CDR2 YNNKEL (reference sequence). The CDR3 loop is CASSQREESEQYF. In nucleotides, the CDR3 is TGTGCCAGCAGCCAGCGGGAGGAGTCCGAGCAGTACTTC.

The CDR3 region has the DNA TGTGCCAGCAGCCCCAGACAGGGTCCCTCCTACGAGCAGTACTTC. Protein: CASSPRQGPSYEQYF. This sequence joins TRBV7-2 and TRBJ2-7; the match to TRBD1 covers 7 bases. This CDR3 has 15 amino acids. Germline V CDR1 and CDR2: SGHTA, FQGNSA. The J segment lost 0 bases and the V segment lost 5 bases, leaving 7 bases of the junction unmatched.

The CDR3 bases are TGTGCCAGCAGTTTATGGAGCGGGAGACACCCCTACGAGCAGTACTTC. This translates into CASSLWSGRHPYEQYF. The chain joins TRBV28 to TRBJ2-7; 8 bases align to TRBD2. Unmatched junction bases numbered 6, after V lost 0 bases and J lost 2 bases. The CDR3 spans 16 residues. Germline assignment: CDR1 MDHEN and CDR2 SYDVKM. The full variable domain, rest sourced from reference TRBV28 and TRBJ2-7, is DVKVTQSSRYLVKRTGEKVFLECVQDMDHENMFWYRQDPGLGLRLIYFSYDVKMKEKGDIPEGYSVSREKKERFSLILESASTNQTSMYLCASSLWSGRHPYEQYFGPGTRLTVT.